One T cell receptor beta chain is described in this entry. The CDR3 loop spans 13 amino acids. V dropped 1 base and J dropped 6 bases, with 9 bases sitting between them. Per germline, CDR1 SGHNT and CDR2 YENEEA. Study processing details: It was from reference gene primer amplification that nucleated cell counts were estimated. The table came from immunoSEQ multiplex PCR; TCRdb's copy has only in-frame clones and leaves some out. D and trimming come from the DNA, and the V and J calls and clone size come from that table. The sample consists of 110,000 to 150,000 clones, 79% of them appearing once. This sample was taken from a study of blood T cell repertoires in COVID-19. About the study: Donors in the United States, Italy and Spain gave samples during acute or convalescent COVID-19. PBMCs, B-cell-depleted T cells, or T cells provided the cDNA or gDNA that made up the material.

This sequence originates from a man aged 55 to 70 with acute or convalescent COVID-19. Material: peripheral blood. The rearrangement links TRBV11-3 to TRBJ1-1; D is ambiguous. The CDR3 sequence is CASSLVAGAEAFF. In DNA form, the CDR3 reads TGTGCCAGCAGCTTAGTGGCCGGGGCTGAAGCTTTCTTT.